The clone carrying this T cell receptor (beta chain) was counted between two and nine times. Its specificity is not known. These data belong to a study of T cell repertoires in cytomegalovirus infection. Study at large: Recently described HLA-C-restricted plus well-studied HLA-B-restricted CMV epitopes were used. Both a matching HLA type and CMV infection were indicated by public TCR beta signatures.

Germline V gene sequence: CDR1 LNHDA, CDR2 SQIVND (reference sequence). CDR3 size: 16 residues. The V gene end was trimmed by 3 bases and the J gene end by 3 bases; junction bases not matched to a gene: 7. Points from the study as a whole: HLA-C-restricted CMV clonotypes gave the most frequent clonotype in two of eight donors. Using cumulative public TCR beta family frequency, the authors identified those who carried CMV together with the relevant HLA.

MiXCR, applied by TCRdb to the reads, yields one record per CDR3 protein. The sample includes approximately 770,000 distinct CDR3 sequences, around 29% of them seen just once. J is TRBJ1-4 and V is TRBV19, with TRBD1 identical over 7 bases. The sample in question was cultured CD8+ T cells from PBMCs, obtained from culture after CMV antigen stimulation. The receptor's source is a human donor in good health (CMV status not recorded). Some clones in this sample may be carry-over from other donors' samples. The CDR3 DNA reads TGTGCCAGTAGTATGGGACAGCCGCTACCTAATGAAAAACTGTTTTTT. Translated: CASSMGQPLPNEKLFF.